The 7 T cell receptor beta chains in this list originate from one sample, sequenced in a study of CD8+ T cells in alopecia areata. After isolation, RNA underwent reverse transcription to generate cDNA as the sequencing template. The method was immunoSEQ multiplex PCR; TCRdb's version includes in-frame clones alone and lacks a portion of them. The sample carries about 190,000 clones, 59% recorded once. Specimen: CD4+ T cells sorted from blood, collected at week 0. The receptors shown here come from a human donor with alopecia areata.

The table lists this clone with many counts. The V call is TRBV2, the J call TRBJ2-1; D is unresolved. The germline V and J ends were trimmed by 1 base and 6 bases, with 13 bases remaining between them. The CDR3 is made up of 15 amino acids. CDR1 SNHLY and CDR2 FYNNEI come from the germline V gene. The CDR3 DNA follows: TGTGCCAGCAGTGAAGGGGGTAGTTTCGGCAATGAGCAGTTCTTC. Its translation: CASSEGGSFGNEQFF.

The genes are TRBV30 and TRBJ2-5, with D uncertain. This CDR3 has 13 residues. V was shortened by 5 bases and J by 5 bases, with 15 bases between the two germline ends. The germline V gene encodes CDR1 GTSNPN and CDR2 SVGIG (reference sequence). The CDR3 is CAWVRAAGETQYF. CDR3 coding DNA: TGTGCCTGGGTCCGGGCGGCCGGCGAGACCCAGTACTTC.

The genes are TRBV4-1 and TRBJ2-5, with 12 positions matching TRBD1. CDR1 is MGHRA, CDR2 YSYEKL, per germline. The CDR3 runs 15 residues. J was trimmed by 4 bases and V by 4 bases; bases with no gene match: 4. The DNA of the CDR3 is TGCGCCAGCAGCCGGGACAGGGGGCTTGGAGAGACCCAGTACTTC. It is translated as CASSRDRGLGETQYF.

This clone came up once. CDR3 coding DNA: TGCGCCAGCAGCTTGGGGCCCTATAATTCACCCCTCCACTTT. Residues: CASSLGPYNSPLHF. The chain links TRBV5-1 to TRBJ1-6; D ambiguous. V lost 0 bases, J lost 2 bases, and 3 bases lay in between. The length of the CDR3 is 14 residues. From germline, CDR1 is SGHRS and CDR2 YFSETQ.

This clone was counted at least ten times. This chain joins TRBV6-1 and TRBJ1-1; D is possibly TRBD1 (6 bases). CDR1 and CDR2 (germline): MNHNS, SASEGT. Trimming shortened V by 4 bases and J by 1 base, and 13 bases separated the two germline ends. The CDR3 runs 15 residues. The CDR3 loop reads CASSAAGAGNTEAFF. The CDR3 coding sequence is TGTGCCAGCAGTGCGGCAGGGGCAGGGAACACTGAAGCTTTCTTT.

The chain couples TRBV29-1 to TRBJ2-7; 7 nucleotides match TRBD1. V gave up 7 bases and J gave up 2 bases; unmatched junction bases: 2. The CDR3 is made up of 11 amino acids. Germline lookup yields CDR1 SQVTM and CDR2 ANQGSEA. The CDR3 reads CSAGQAYEQYF. The CDR3 coding sequence is TGCAGCGCCGGACAGGCCTACGAGCAGTACTTC.

In this sample, this clone turned up a few times. V gene TRBV7-9 combines with J gene TRBJ2-5; no firm D call. V lost 2 bases and J lost 4, with 5 bases in between. Germline CDR1 and CDR2: SEHNR and FQNEAQ (reference sequence). This CDR3 spans 12 amino acids. CDR3 protein: CASSLRRETQYF. The DNA for the CDR3 is TGTGCCAGCAGCTTACGTCGAGAGACCCAGTACTTC.